Shown below are 31 T cell receptor beta chains from a single sample sequenced in a study of graft-versus-host responses after intestinal transplantation. Sequencing was performed with immunoSEQ multiplex PCR; in TCRdb, only in-frame clones are kept and a portion is missing. There are 25,000 or so clones in the sample; 82% occur only once, and roughly 0.7% lies in the top ten. No cognate antigen is known for these TCRs. The sample in question was unstimulated CD4+ T cells sorted from spleen or lymph node cells, obtained before intestinal transplant. The receptor set was obtained from a human donor who received an intestinal transplant.

In this sample, this clone turned up a few times. The CDR3 region has the DNA TGCGCCAGCAGCCGCGGGAGGGTTACCGGGGAGCTGTTTTTT. It is translated as CASSRGRVTGELFF. This chain links TRBV4-1 with TRBJ2-2, with 9 positions matching TRBD2. After removal of 4 bases from V and 5 bases from J, the junction contained 2 bases not matched to a gene. Germline V gives CDR1 MGHRA, CDR2 YSYEKL. CDR3 length: 14 amino acids.

V is TRBV15 and J is TRBJ2-7; TRBD2 matches 7 bases. Germline CDR1 and CDR2: LNHNV and YYDKDF (reference sequence). The CDR3 loop spans 13 amino acids. CDR3 region: CATRLAVNYEQYF. As DNA, the CDR3 is TGTGCAACCCGGCTAGCGGTTAACTACGAGCAGTACTTC.

V gene TRBV6-6 combines with J gene TRBJ1-4; the match to TRBD1 covers 12 bases. This CDR3 spans 15 amino acids. Germline CDR1 and CDR2: MNHNY and SVGAGI (reference sequence). The J segment lost 8 bases and the V segment lost 4 bases, leaving 5 bases of the junction unmatched. The CDR3 DNA is TGTGCCAGCAGTTCCGGGACAGGGGGCGACGAAAAACTGTTTTTT. Translated, it gives CASSSGTGGDEKLFF.

Only a few counts were recorded for this clone. The chain carries TRBV28 and TRBJ2-5; 12 positions match TRBD2. CDR3 length equals 15 residues. The germline CDR1 and CDR2 sequences are MDHEN and SYDVKM. The trim removed 4 bases at V and 4 bases at J, leaving 4 bases unmatched. The CDR3: CASSSSGRAAETQYF. DNA for the CDR3: TGTGCCAGCAGTTCTAGCGGGAGGGCCGCAGAGACCCAGTACTTC.

This clone appeared once. The chain employs TRBV7-3 and TRBJ1-6; D ambiguous. Germline loops: CDR1 SGHTA, CDR2 FQGTGA. CDR3 length equals 14 residues. Between the trimmed V and J ends, which lost 3 bases and 0 bases, there was a span of 3 bases. CDR3 nucleotide sequence: TGTGCCAGCAGCTTCAGCTCCTATAATTCACCCCTCCACTTT. This sequence encodes CASSFSSYNSPLHF. Full variable domain (rest looked up from reference TRBV7-3 and TRBJ1-6): GAGVSQTPSNKVTEKGKYVELRCDPISGHTALYWYRQSLGQGPEFLIYFQGTGAADDSGLPNDRFFAVRPEGSVSTLKIQRTERGDSAVYLCASSFSSYNSPLHFGNGTRLTVT.

V usage is TRBV10-3 and J usage is TRBJ1-1; D uncertain. V dropped 0 bases and J dropped 1 base, with 6 bases sitting between them. The CDR3 loop spans 14 amino acids. Germline values: CDR1 ENHRY, CDR2 SYGVKD. The CDR3 protein is CAISESSQNTEAFF. CDR3 bases: TGTGCCATCAGTGAGTCGAGTCAGAACACTGAAGCTTTCTTT.

Comment on this clone: Its ends do not fully match the called genes, so a read error is possible. Other nucleotide sequences in the sample specify the same CDR3. The V call is TRBV5-4, the J call TRBJ2-1, with D perhaps matching TRBD2 (6 bases). Germline V CDR1 and CDR2: SGHNT, YYREEE (reference sequence). The CDR3 sequence is 14 residues long. This CDR3 reads CASSFRDLGDEQFF. The CDR3 DNA reads as TGCGCCAGCAGCTTCCGGGACTTAGGGGATGAGCAGTTCTTC.

The chain joins TRBV20-1 to TRBJ2-7, with 7 bases matching TRBD1. The V gene's germline CDR1 is DFQATT and CDR2 SNEGSKA (reference sequence). This CDR3 is built from 11 residues. CDR3 sequence (DNA): TGCGGGGGACAGTCGGCCTACGAGCAGTACTTC. Translating gives CGGQSAYEQYF.

Only a few counts were recorded for this clone. The chain joins TRBV6-6 to TRBJ2-3, with 9 positions matching TRBD1. There are 14 residues in the CDR3. Germline trimming cut 7 bases from V and 5 bases from J; bases unmatched to any gene: 7. Germline lookup yields CDR1 MNHNY and CDR2 SVGAGI (reference sequence). The CDR3 DNA reads as TGTGCCAGCACAAAACAGGGGGCGAAAGATACGCAGTATTTT. Translation: CASTKQGAKDTQYF.

This clone was counted a few times. The V call is TRBV5-1, the J call TRBJ2-7; 9 nucleotides line up with TRBD1. This CDR3 region has 14 residues. Losses at the gene ends were 2 bases for V and 7 bases for J; bases not matched to a gene: 7. CDR1 is SGHRS and CDR2 is YFSETQ in the germline V gene. The CDR3 coding sequence is TGCGCCAGCAGCTTCCGACAGGGGGAGGGGGAGCAGTACTTC. Translated: CASSFRQGEGEQYF.

This clone has just one count. The gene calls are TRBV13 and TRBJ2-3; maybe TRBD2 (5 bases). The V gene's germline CDR1 is PRHDT and CDR2 FYEKMQ (reference sequence). Trimming removed 5 bases at V and 0 bases at J, with 12 bases between. CDR3 length: 15 amino acids. The CDR3 loop is CASSQAVTSTDTQYF. DNA of the CDR3: TGTGCCAGCAGCCAAGCGGTTACCAGCACAGATACGCAGTATTTT.

The chain recombines TRBV10-3 with TRBJ2-7; 7 bases line up with TRBD2. The CDR3 spans 15 residues. Germline CDR1 ENHRY, CDR2 SYGVKD. Unmatched junction bases numbered 10, after V lost 4 bases and J lost 4 bases. The CDR3 region is CAISGGVGLLYEQYF. DNA for the CDR3: TGTGCCATCAGTGGGGGGGTGGGACTACTTTACGAGCAGTACTTC.

V gene TRBV18 combines with J gene TRBJ2-7; 9 bases align to TRBD1. This CDR3 is 15 amino acids long. V gave up 0 bases and J gave up 5 bases; unmatched junction bases: 5. Germline-derived CDR1 and CDR2 are KGHSH and LQKENI. The CDR3 bases are TGTGCCAGCTCACCACCCGGGACAGGGCCCCACGAGCAGTACTTC. Protein sequence: CASSPPGTGPHEQYF.

The rearrangement joins TRBV5-1 to TRBJ2-1; 7 bases line up with TRBD1. In germline, CDR1 is SGHRS, CDR2 YFSETQ. The CDR3 loop spans 15 amino acids. The ends lost 0 bases at V and 0 bases at J; junction bases unmatched: 0. The CDR3 DNA reads as TGCGCCAGCAGCTTGGACAGGGGCTCCTACAATGAGCAGTTCTTC. Protein sequence: CASSLDRGSYNEQFF.

The chain recombines TRBV27 with TRBJ2-3, with D perhaps matching TRBD1 (6 bases). This CDR3 is 12 amino acids long. V lost 7 bases to trimming and J lost 9 bases, with 14 bases between them. Germline V gene data show CDR1 as MNHEY and CDR2 as SMNVEV (reference sequence). The DNA for the CDR3 is TGTGCCAGCAACAACAGGGTAGGGACGCAGTATTTT. The encoded protein is CASNNRVGTQYF.

The chain uses TRBV5-4 and TRBJ2-5, with 10 bases identical to TRBD2. Germline CDR1 and CDR2: SGHNT and YYREEE (reference sequence). The CDR3 runs 15 residues. V lost 4 bases, J lost 5 bases, and 8 bases stayed unmatched. The CDR3 loop reads CASSQVAGGFETQYF. Here the CDR3 DNA reads TGTGCCAGCAGCCAAGTAGCGGGGGGATTTGAGACCCAGTACTTC.

The sample holds a few counts of this clone. The rearrangement joins TRBV5-1 to TRBJ1-2; tentative D call: TRBD1 (6 bases). Trimming stripped 3 bases from V and 0 bases from J, with 15 bases between. CDR1 is SGHRS, CDR2 YFSETQ, per germline. The CDR3 extends over 16 amino acids. CDR3 sequence: CASSWITGLANYGYTF. DNA of the CDR3: TGCGCCAGCAGCTGGATCACAGGGTTAGCTAACTATGGCTACACCTTC.

This clone was detected once. This chain joins TRBV25-1 and TRBJ2-1; D is unresolved. The ends were cut back, 1 base at V and 1 base at J, with 11 bases in the middle. Germline-derived CDR1 and CDR2 are MGHDK and SYGVNS. This CDR3 comprises 16 residues. The CDR3 spells CASSELVGSSYNEQFF. For the CDR3, the DNA is TGTGCCAGCAGTGAATTGGTGGGGTCTTCCTACAATGAGCAGTTCTTC.

This clone was found once. The chain carries TRBV11-2 and TRBJ1-4; D gene ambiguous. V was pared by 2 bases and J by 10 bases, with 8 bases between. This CDR3 has 12 amino acids. The germline CDR1 and CDR2 sequences are SGHAT and FQNNGV. The CDR3 nucleotides read TGTGCCAGCAGCTTAACCGGCGGAAAACTGTTTTTT. Amino acid sequence: CASSLTGGKLFF.

V is TRBV5-1 and J is TRBJ1-1; D is unclear. There are 13 residues in the CDR3. V shed 0 bases and J shed 3 bases, with 6 bases lying between them. Looked up from germline, CDR1 is SGHRS and CDR2 is YFSETQ. The CDR3 DNA is TGCGCCAGCAGCTTGGATGGGGACACTGAAGCTTTCTTT. Protein product: CASSLDGDTEAFF.

V and J are TRBV5-5 and TRBJ2-7; 9 positions match TRBD2. Germline V gene sequence: CDR1 SGHKS, CDR2 YYEKEE (reference sequence). The CDR3 has 14 amino acids. V lost 3 bases to trimming and J lost 3 bases; unmatched junction nucleotides: 4. The CDR3 sequence is CASSWGLANYEQYF. In DNA, the CDR3 is TGTGCCAGCAGCTGGGGACTAGCTAACTACGAGCAGTACTTC.

The gene calls are TRBV5-4 and TRBJ1-2; 11 bases are a match to TRBD1. The J segment lost 2 bases and the V segment lost 4 bases, leaving 1 base of the junction unmatched. CDR1 and CDR2 from the germline V gene are SGHNT and YYREEE (reference sequence). This CDR3 comprises 14 residues. CDR3 sequence (DNA): TGTGCCAGCAGCCGGGACAGGGGGAACTATGGCTACACCTTC. It is translated as CASSRDRGNYGYTF.

V usage is TRBV5-1 and J usage is TRBJ2-5; D is uncertain. Trimming cost V 5 bases and J 2 bases, with 10 bases left between them. Germline lookup yields CDR1 SGHRS and CDR2 YFSETQ. The CDR3 is 13 amino acids. The CDR3 DNA follows: TGCGCCAGCAGTCTACTTGGGCAAGAGACCCAGTACTTC. This translates into CASSLLGQETQYF.

V is TRBV9 and J is TRBJ2-5; TRBD1 matches at 7 bases. CDR3 length: 14 amino acids. The junction had 5 bases not matched to a gene; V was cut back by 0 bases and J by 6 bases. Per germline, CDR1 SGDLS and CDR2 YYNGEE. The CDR3 DNA reads as TGTGCCAGCAGCGTAGGACAGGGCGGCAAGACCCAGTACTTC. Amino acids: CASSVGQGGKTQYF.

The table lists this clone with a count of one. Other DNA sequences in the same sample also yield this CDR3. The chain uses TRBV9 and TRBJ2-2; 11 nucleotides align to TRBD1. The germline CDR1 and CDR2 sequences are SGDLS and YYNGEE. J gave up 4 bases and V 4 bases, and 15 bases lay outside the gene matches. The CDR3 has 19 amino acids. In DNA form, the CDR3 reads TGTGCCAGCAGCCCGCGGTACCGGGACAGGGGGGGCAGCACCGGGGAGCTGTTTTTT. This encodes CASSPRYRDRGGSTGELFF.

This clone has just a few counts. The chain has TRBV25-1 and TRBJ1-1; tentatively, D is TRBD1 (6 bases). Germline CDR1 is MGHDK and CDR2 is SYGVNS. V was trimmed by 2 bases and J by 1 base, leaving 11 bases between them. This CDR3 is 15 amino acids long. The CDR3 nucleotides are TGTGCCAGCAGTGAACCGGGACACCCGAACACTGAAGCTTTCTTT. Translated: CASSEPGHPNTEAFF. The entire variable domain, with the rest obtained from reference TRBV25-1 and TRBJ1-1, is as follows: EADIYQTPRYLVIGTGKKITLECSQTMGHDKMYWYQQDPGMELHLIHYSYGVNSTEKGDLSSESTVSRIRTEHFPLTLESARPSHTSQYLCASSEPGHPNTEAFFGQGTRLTVV.

This clone was seen only a few times. This rearrangement joins TRBV4-1 to TRBJ2-5; no reliable D call. Looked up from germline, CDR1 is MGHRA and CDR2 is YSYEKL. The CDR3 runs 14 residues. Trimming stripped 4 bases from V and 5 bases from J, with 14 bases between. The CDR3 loop is CASSPEASRETQYF. The CDR3 DNA sequence: TGCGCCAGCAGCCCCGAGGCATCTCGGGAGACCCAGTACTTC.

This clone showed up just once. CDR3 in amino acids: CASSLVPSGRNIQYF. The CDR3 DNA is TGTGCCAGCAGCTTGGTGCCTAGCGGGAGAAACATTCAGTACTTC. The J gene is TRBJ2-4, the V gene TRBV5-8; 10 bases agree with TRBD2. The germline CDR1 and CDR2 sequences are SGHTS and YDEGEE. Germline trimming cut 0 bases from V and 6 bases from J; bases unmatched to any gene: 3. The CDR3 spans 15 residues.

With regard to this clone: An end of the junction does not agree with germline; a read error may underlie this. The sample has other DNA sequences that encode this CDR3 too. This chain links TRBV12-5 with TRBJ2-1; 16 bases are a match to TRBD2. The CDR3 length is 19 residues. The V gene's germline CDR1 is LGHNT and CDR2 FRNRAP. The CDR3 bases are TGTGCTAGTGGGTTGGCACTGGGACTAGCGGGAGGGAGAACGAATGAGCAGTTCTTC. It yields the protein CASGLALGLAGGRTNEQFF. Based on the CDR3 plus reference TRBV12-5 and TRBJ2-1, the full variable domain is DARVTQTPRHKVTEMGQEVTMRCQPILGHNTVFWYRQTMMQGLELLAYFRNRAPLDDSGMPKDRFSAEMPDATLATLKIQPSEPRDSAVYFCASGLALGLAGGRTNEQFFGPGTRLTVL.

The chain combines TRBV7-6 with TRBJ2-1; 13 positions agree with TRBD2. Germline V CDR1 and CDR2: SGHVS, FNYEAQ. Unmatched junction bases numbered 8, after V lost 0 bases and J lost 9 bases. CDR3 length: 17 residues. The CDR3 bases are TGTGCCAGCAGCTTAGCCCGACTAGCGGGAGGCGTGGGTGAGCAGTTCTTC. Translation gives CASSLARLAGGVGEQFF.

V usage is TRBV4-2 and J usage is TRBJ2-3; 9 bases agree with TRBD2. Germline V lookup: CDR1 LGHNA, CDR2 YNFKEQ. Losses at the gene ends were 4 bases for V and 1 base for J; bases not matched to a gene: 0. The CDR3 covers 14 residues. The CDR3 spells CASSRTSGTDTQYF. The CDR3, as DNA: TGTGCCAGCAGCCGGACTAGCGGCACAGATACGCAGTATTTT.